This record covers a single TCR beta chain. PCR employed 60 Vbeta and 13 Jbeta primers. Clones were read by immunoSEQ multiplex PCR, and TCRdb kept only the in-frame ones, dropping some. The sample has roughly 180,000 clones, 85% seen once. Germline values: CDR1 SGHRS, CDR2 YFSETQ. The CDR3 extends over 14 amino acids. After removal of 3 bases from V and 6 bases from J, the junction contained 4 bases not matched to a gene. The data stem from a study of cytomegalovirus exposure and HLA in healthy donors. The TCR was taken from a boy between 2 and 10 years old in good health and CMV-seronegative. The rearrangement joins TRBV5-1 to TRBJ2-3; 10 positions match TRBD2. What was sequenced was PBMCs. The CDR3 coding sequence is TGCGCCAGCAGCTCCGGGACTAGCGTGGATACGCAGTATTTT. Translated: CASSSGTSVDTQYF.